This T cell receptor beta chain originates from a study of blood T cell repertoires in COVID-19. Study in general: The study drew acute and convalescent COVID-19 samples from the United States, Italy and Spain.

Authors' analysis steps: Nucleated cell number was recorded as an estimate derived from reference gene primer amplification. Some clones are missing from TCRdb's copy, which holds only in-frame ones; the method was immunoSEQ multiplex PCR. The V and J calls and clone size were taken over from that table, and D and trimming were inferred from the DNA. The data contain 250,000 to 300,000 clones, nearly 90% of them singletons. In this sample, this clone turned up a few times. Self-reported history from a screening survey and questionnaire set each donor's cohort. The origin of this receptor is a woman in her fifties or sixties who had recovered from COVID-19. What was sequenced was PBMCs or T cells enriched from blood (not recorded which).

The CDR3 protein is CASADNIYRSGANVLTF. CDR3 coding DNA: TGTGCCAGCGCCGACAACATCTACCGCTCTGGGGCCAACGTCCTGACTTTC. This sequence joins TRBV7-9 and TRBJ2-6; no firm D call. The ends were cut back, 8 bases at V and 0 bases at J, with 17 bases in the middle. This CDR3 contains 17 residues. Germline V gene data show CDR1 as SEHNR and CDR2 as FQNEAQ (reference sequence).